This T cell receptor (beta chain) emerged from a study of T cells after yellow fever vaccination. Study conclusions and caveats: Though it reached lower strength, the secondary response hit its peak faster, day 5 versus 15.

The CDR3 totals 14 residues. Germline V gene sequence: CDR1 MNHEY, CDR2 SVGEGT. With V trimmed by 5 bases and J by 6 bases, 3 bases remained unmatched. As regards this clonotype: As yet, its antigen is unknown.

One entry per CDR3 protein results from TCRdb running MiXCR on the 5' RACE reads. The sample lists around 310,000 distinct CDR3 sequences, 3% to 4.5% occurring once. V is TRBV6-2 or TRBV6-3 and J is TRBJ1-5, with TRBD1 identical over 11 bases. The material sequenced was PBMCs, taken 5 days after the yellow fever booster vaccination. The sequence derives from a man younger than 35 who received the YFV17D yellow fever vaccine. The CDR3 region is CASSRTGGGQPQHF. DNA for the CDR3: TGTGCCAGCAGTCGGACAGGGGGCGGTCAGCCCCAGCATTTT.